The sequence of this T cell receptor beta chain was determined in a study of blood T cell repertoires in COVID-19 (dated by TCRdb to the early 2020s). A note on the overall study: Samples covering the acute and convalescent phases of COVID-19 were provided by collaborators in the United States, Italy and Spain. The prospective study material was composed of cDNA or gDNA derived from T cells, B-cell-depleted T cells, or PBMCs. The dataset comprised deeply sampled blood TCRbeta repertoires from subjects exposed to, actively infected with, or recovered from COVID-19. The repertoires were released in a freely available public database intended as a resource for research on the immune response to SARS-CoV-2. Where available, HLA class I and class II types were taken from metadata supplied by the sample provider and were not determined by assay-based typing. Sample metadata almost always included a de-identified subject ID, COVID-19 status, age in years and sex. Samples were obtained from the ongoing ImmuneRACE study (first 160 participants) and from some 1,300 subjects provided by 6 global collaborators.

Overall study results and their limits: The amount of clinical and demographic metadata varied by source and participant and was provided uncurated.

Another Seattle source contributed samples from volunteer blood donors who had recovered from COVID-19. Whole blood was collected in K2EDTA tubes by collaborating institutions according to the institutions' own protocols. For TCRbeta analysis, collaborators shipped samples as frozen whole blood, isolated PBMCs, or DNA extracted from either of those sample types. As concerns this clone: Its target antigen remains unknown. No base qualities exist here, and no much larger clone lies one base off it.

TCRbeta CDR3 regions were amplified from genomic DNA by means of the immunoSEQ Assay, a bias-controlled multiplex PCR. The authors' pipeline ran thus. Within the assay, amplification of reference gene primers was used to estimate how many nucleated cells each sample contained. Sequence reads were collapsed and filtered to measure the absolute abundance of every unique TCRbeta CDR3 rearrangement. Productive Simpson clonality was computed per sample as the square root of Simpson's diversity index over productive rearrangements. TCRdb mirrors the immuneACCESS table, restricted to in-frame sequences. Some clones are absent from its copies; in checked studies, under half trace to an unresolved V gene, and the reason for the others is unknown. Clone size and the V and J calls come from that table; the DNA yielded D and trimming. The sample records nearly 300,000 clones, approximately 88% of which are singletons. The ten biggest clones cover roughly 7% of the sample.

The sequenced sample consisted of peripheral blood. The clonotype originates from a woman under 40 who had recovered from COVID-19.

CDR3 sequence: CASRQRGTEAFF. The DNA sequence is TGTGCCAGCCGACAGCGGGGGACTGAAGCTTTCTTT. Here the chain combines TRBV27 and TRBJ1-1; tentative D gene TRBD1, with 5 bases matching. CDR1 and CDR2 are read off the germline V gene (reference sequence) as MNHEY and SMNVEV. Including cysteine and phenylalanine, the CDR3 has 12 amino acids. CDR3 DNA is the only sequence kept; it has 36 bases, read in frame from the first base. V loses 8 bases of germline sequence and J loses 5 bases, and the interval between the two ends is 12 bases.